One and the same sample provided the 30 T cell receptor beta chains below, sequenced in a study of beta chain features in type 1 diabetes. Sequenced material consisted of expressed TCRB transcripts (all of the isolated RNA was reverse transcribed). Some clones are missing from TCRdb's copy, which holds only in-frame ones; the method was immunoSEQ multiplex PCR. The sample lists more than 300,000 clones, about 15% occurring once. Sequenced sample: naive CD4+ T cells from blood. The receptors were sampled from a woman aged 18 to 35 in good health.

Here the CDR3 DNA reads TGTGCCAGCTCACCGTTAGCGGGAGGGCCCTATGAGCAGTTCTTC. This codes for CASSPLAGGPYEQFF. V usage is TRBV18 and J usage is TRBJ2-1, with 11 bases lining up with TRBD2. CDR1 is KGHSH and CDR2 is LQKENI in the germline V gene. Germline trimming cut 3 bases from V and 8 bases from J; bases unmatched to any gene: 6. The length of the CDR3 is 15 residues.

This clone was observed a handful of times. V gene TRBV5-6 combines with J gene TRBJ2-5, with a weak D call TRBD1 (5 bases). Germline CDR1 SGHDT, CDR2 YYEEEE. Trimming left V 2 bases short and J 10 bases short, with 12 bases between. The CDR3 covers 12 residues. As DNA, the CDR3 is TGTGCCAGCAGCTTCCAGGGCTTGGACCAGTACTTC. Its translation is CASSFQGLDQYF.

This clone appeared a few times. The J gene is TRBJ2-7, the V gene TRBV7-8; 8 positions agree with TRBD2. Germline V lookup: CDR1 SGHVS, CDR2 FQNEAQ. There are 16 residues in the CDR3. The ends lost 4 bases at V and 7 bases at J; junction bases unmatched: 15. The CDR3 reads CASSSRSGSGVGEQYF. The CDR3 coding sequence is TGTGCCAGCAGCTCCCGCAGCGGGAGCGGAGTAGGGGAGCAGTACTTC.

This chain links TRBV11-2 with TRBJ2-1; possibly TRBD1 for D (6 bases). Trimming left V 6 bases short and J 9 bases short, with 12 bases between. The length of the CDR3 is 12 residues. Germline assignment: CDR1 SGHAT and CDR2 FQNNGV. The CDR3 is CASRSLGGEQFF. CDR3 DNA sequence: TGTGCCAGCAGATCACTAGGGGGTGAGCAGTTCTTC.

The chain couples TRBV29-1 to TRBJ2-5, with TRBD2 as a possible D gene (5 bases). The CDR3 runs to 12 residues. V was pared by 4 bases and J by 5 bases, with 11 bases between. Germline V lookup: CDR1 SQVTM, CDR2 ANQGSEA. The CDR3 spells CSVVADWETQYF. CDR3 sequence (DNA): TGCAGCGTTGTGGCGGACTGGGAGACCCAGTACTTC.

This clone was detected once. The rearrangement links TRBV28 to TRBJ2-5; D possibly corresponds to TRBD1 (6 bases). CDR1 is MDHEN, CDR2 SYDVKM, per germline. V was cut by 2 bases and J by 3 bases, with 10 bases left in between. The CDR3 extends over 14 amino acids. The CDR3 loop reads CASSLDRIEETQYF. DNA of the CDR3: TGTGCCAGCAGTTTAGACAGGATTGAAGAGACCCAGTACTTC.

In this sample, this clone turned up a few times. The CDR3 nucleotides read TGTGCCTGGAGCACCGGACAGCTTGCAACTAATGAAAAACTGTTTTTT. Translating gives CAWSTGQLATNEKLFF. V and J are TRBV30 and TRBJ1-4; possible D gene TRBD1, 6 bases. The V end was cut by 3 bases, the J end by 0 bases, with 14 bases between. The CDR3 loop spans 16 amino acids. Germline V gene lookup returns CDR1 GTSNPN and CDR2 SVGIG (reference sequence).

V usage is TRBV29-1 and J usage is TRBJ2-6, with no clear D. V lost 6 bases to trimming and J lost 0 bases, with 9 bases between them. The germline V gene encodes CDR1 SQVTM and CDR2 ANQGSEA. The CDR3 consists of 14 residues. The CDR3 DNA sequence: TGCAGCGTGTTCCCTCGCTCTGGGGCCAACGTCCTGACTTTC. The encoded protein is CSVFPRSGANVLTF.

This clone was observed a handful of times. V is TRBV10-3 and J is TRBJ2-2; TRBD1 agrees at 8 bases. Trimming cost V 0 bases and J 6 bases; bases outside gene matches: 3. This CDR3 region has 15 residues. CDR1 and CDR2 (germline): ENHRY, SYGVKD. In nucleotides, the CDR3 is TGTGCCATCAGTGAGTCTACCAGGGGGCCCGGGGAGCTGTTTTTT. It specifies CAISESTRGPGELFF.

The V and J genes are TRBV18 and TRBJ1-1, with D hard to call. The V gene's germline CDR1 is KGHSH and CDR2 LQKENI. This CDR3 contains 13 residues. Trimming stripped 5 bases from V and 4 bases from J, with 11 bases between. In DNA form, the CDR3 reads TGTGCCAGCTCATCCGGACTGAGCACTGAAGCTTTCTTT. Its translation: CASSSGLSTEAFF.

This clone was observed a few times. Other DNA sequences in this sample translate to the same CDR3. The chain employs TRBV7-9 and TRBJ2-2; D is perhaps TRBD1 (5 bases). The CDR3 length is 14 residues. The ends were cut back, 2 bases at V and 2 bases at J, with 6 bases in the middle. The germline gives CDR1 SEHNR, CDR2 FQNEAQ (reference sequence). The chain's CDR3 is CASSLQGNTGELFF. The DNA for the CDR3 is TGTGCCAGCAGCTTACAGGGTAACACCGGGGAGCTGTTTTTT.

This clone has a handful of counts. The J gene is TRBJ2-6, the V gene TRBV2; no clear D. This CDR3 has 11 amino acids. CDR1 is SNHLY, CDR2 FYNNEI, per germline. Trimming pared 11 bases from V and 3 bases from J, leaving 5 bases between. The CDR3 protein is CAVNGANVLTF. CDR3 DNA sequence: TGTGCCGTCAATGGGGCCAACGTCCTGACTTTC. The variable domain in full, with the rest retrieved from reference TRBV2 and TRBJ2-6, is EPEVTQTPSHQVTQMGQEVILRCVPISNHLYFYWYRQILGQKVEFLVSFYNNEISEKSEIFDDQFSVERPDGSNFTLKIRSTKLEDSAMYFCAVNGANVLTFGAGSRLTVL.

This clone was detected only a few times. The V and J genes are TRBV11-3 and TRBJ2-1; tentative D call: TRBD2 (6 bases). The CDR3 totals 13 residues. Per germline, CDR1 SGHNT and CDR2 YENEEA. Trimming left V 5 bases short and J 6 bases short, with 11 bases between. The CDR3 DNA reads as TGTGCCAGCAGCCTTACTAGCCTCAATGAGCAGTTCTTC. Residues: CASSLTSLNEQFF. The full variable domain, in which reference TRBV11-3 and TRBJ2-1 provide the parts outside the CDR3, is EAGVVQSPRYKIIEKKQPVAFWCNPISGHNTLYWYLQNLGQGPELLIRYENEEAVDDSQLPKDRFSAERLKGVDSTLKIQPAELGDSAVYLCASSLTSLNEQFFGPGTRLTVL.

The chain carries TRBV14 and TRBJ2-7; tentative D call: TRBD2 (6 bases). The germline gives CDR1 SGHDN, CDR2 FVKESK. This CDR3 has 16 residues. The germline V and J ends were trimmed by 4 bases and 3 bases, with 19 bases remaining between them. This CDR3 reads CASSLTAGRPVYEQYF. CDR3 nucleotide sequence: TGTGCCAGCAGCCTCACAGCGGGCAGACCCGTCTACGAGCAGTACTTC.

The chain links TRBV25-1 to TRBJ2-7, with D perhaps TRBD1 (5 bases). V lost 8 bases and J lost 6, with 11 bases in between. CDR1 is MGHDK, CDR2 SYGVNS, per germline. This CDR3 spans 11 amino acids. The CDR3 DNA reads TGTGCCAGCGGCCAGGGCTTCGAGCAGTACTTC. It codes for CASGQGFEQYF.

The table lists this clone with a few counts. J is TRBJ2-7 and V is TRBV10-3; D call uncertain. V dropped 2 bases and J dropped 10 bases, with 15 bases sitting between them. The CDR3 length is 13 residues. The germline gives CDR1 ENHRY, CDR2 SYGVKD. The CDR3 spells CAISELSQTYQYF. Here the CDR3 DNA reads TGTGCCATCAGTGAGCTTTCACAGACATACCAGTACTTC.

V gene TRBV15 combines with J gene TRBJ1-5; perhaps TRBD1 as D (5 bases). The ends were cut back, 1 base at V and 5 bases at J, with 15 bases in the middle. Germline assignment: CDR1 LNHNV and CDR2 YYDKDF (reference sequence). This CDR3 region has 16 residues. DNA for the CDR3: TGTGCCACCAGCAGAGTGGGGGGAAGGCGCGATCAGCCCCAGCATTTT. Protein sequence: CATSRVGGRRDQPQHF.

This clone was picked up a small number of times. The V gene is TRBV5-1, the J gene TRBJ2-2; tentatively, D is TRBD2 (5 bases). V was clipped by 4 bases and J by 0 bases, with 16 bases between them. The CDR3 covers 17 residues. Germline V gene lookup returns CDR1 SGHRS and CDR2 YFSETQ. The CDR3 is CASSNSGSSANTGELFF. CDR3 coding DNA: TGCGCCAGCAGCAACTCGGGGAGTAGCGCGAACACCGGGGAGCTGTTTTTT.

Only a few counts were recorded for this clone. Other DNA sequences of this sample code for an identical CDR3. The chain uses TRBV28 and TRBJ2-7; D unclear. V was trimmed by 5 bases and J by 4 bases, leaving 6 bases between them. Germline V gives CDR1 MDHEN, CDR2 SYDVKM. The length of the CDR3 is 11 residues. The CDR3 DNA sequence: TGTGCCAGCAGTCCGAGATACGAGCAGTACTTC. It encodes CASSPRYEQYF.

The CDR3 nucleotides are TGTGCCAGCAGCCCCTCCGGGACAGGGGCTGAAGCTTTCTTT. Its protein is CASSPSGTGAEAFF. This chain links TRBV7-9 with TRBJ1-1, with 10 bases identical to TRBD1. The CDR3 has 14 amino acids. Germline V gives CDR1 SEHNR, CDR2 FQNEAQ (reference sequence). After removal of 5 bases from V and 6 bases from J, the junction contained 6 bases not matched to a gene.

The CDR3 spells CATSRERDRAGGYTF. Written as DNA, the CDR3 is TGTGCCACCAGCAGAGAACGAGACAGGGCCGGTGGCTACACCTTC. The rearrangement links TRBV15 to TRBJ1-2, with 7 bases lining up with TRBD1. The CDR3 totals 15 residues. V lost 0 bases to trimming and J lost 7 bases; unmatched junction nucleotides: 8. Germline values: CDR1 LNHNV, CDR2 YYDKDF (reference sequence).

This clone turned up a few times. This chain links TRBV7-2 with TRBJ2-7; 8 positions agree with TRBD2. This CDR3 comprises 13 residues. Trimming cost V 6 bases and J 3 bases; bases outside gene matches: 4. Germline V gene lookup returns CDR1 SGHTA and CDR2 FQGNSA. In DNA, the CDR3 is TGTGCCAGCAGGGGACTAGGAAACTACGAGCAGTACTTC. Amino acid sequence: CASRGLGNYEQYF.

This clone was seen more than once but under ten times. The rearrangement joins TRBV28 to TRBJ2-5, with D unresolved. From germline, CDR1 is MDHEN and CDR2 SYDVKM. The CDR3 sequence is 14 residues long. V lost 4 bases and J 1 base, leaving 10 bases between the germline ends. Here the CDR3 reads CASSSPSVQETQYF. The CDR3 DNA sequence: TGTGCCAGCAGTTCCCCGTCGGTCCAAGAGACCCAGTACTTC.

DNA for the CDR3: TGTGCCAGCAGCCAGGGACAGGGGGCCAGACAGCCCCAGCATTTT. Its translation: CASSQGQGARQPQHF. The chain couples TRBV6-5 to TRBJ1-5, with 12 bases that match TRBD1. The CDR3 has 15 residues. V shed 6 bases and J 7 bases; nucleotides not matched to a gene: 7. Germline V gives CDR1 MNHEY, CDR2 SVGAGI.

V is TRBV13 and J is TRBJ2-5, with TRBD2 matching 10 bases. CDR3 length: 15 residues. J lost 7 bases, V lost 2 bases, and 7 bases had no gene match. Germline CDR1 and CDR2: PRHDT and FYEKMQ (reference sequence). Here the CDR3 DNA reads TGTGCCAGCAGCTTACGGAGCGGGAGGGCCGGGACCCAGTACTTC. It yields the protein CASSLRSGRAGTQYF.

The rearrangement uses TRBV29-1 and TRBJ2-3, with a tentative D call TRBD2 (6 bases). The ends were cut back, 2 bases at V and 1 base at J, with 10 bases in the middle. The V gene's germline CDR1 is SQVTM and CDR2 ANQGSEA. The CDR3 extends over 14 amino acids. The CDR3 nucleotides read TGCAGCGTTGAATTTAGGGAGGGCACAGATACGCAGTATTTT. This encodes CSVEFREGTDTQYF.

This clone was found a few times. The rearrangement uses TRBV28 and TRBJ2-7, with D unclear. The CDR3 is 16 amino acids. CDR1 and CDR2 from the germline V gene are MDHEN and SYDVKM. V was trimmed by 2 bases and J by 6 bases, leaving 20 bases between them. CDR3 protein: CASSLRYSLVLREQYF. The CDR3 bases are TGTGCCAGCAGTTTACGGTACTCGCTGGTGCTTCGCGAGCAGTACTTC.

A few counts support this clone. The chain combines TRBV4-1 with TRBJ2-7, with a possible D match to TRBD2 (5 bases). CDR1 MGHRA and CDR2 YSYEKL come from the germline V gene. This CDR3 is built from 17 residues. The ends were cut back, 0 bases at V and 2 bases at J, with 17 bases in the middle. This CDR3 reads CASSQDLTAGFAYEQYF. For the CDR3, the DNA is TGCGCCAGCAGCCAAGATCTAACTGCGGGTTTTGCCTACGAGCAGTACTTC.

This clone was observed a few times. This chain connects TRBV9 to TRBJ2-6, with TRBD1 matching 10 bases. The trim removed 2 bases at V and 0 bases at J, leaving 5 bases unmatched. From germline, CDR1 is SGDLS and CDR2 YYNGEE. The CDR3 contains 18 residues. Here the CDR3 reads CASSVRQGASSGANVLTF. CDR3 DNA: TGTGCCAGCAGCGTGCGACAGGGGGCAAGCTCTGGGGCCAACGTCCTGACTTTC.

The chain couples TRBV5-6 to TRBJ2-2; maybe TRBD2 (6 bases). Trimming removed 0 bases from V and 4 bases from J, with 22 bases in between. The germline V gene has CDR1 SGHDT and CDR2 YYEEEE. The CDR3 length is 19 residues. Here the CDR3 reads CASSLDRRLGGWGTGELFF. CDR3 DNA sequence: TGTGCCAGCAGCTTGGACCGCCGCCTCGGAGGGTGGGGCACCGGGGAGCTGTTTTTT.